This TCR beta chain was sequenced in a study of shared clonotypes between healthy human individuals. Looking at the study overall: Serving as donors were two women and three men, whose ages spanned 18 to 49.

Methods used by the authors: ImmunoSEQ yielded junction-only sequences lacking quality scores, so filtering differed. Data came from immunoSEQ multiplex PCR; TCRdb stores just in-frame clones and leaves some out. V, J and clone size are taken as reported in that table, and D and trimming were inferred from the DNA itself. The sample holds nearly 500,000 clones, about 82% seen once. Germline loops: CDR1 SEHNR, CDR2 FQNEAQ (reference sequence). Trimming cost V 5 bases and J 3 bases; bases outside gene matches: 6. The CDR3 covers 16 residues. This clone was seen once. Sequenced input: PBMCs. This TCR came from a woman aged 40 to 55 in good health. Some clones in this sample may be carry-over from other donors' samples. This chain joins TRBV7-9 and TRBJ2-5, with 13 positions matching TRBD2. DNA of the CDR3: TGTGCCAGCAGCCCCCAAGGACTAGCGGGAGAAGAGACCCAGTACTTC. It specifies CASSPQGLAGEETQYF.